These 11 T cell receptor beta chains came from one sample sequenced in a study of early T cells in non-severe SARS-CoV-2 infection. MiXCR was run by TCRdb on the 5' RACE reads, yielding one entry per CDR3 protein. Found here are tens of thousands of distinct CDR3 sequences, under 13% of them singletons; the top ten hold around 6.4%. The material sequenced was whole blood. The receptors were sampled from an adult who was a healthcare worker with PCR-confirmed SARS-CoV-2 infection or an uninfected control (not recorded which).

This clonotype was detected ten times or more. The rearrangement uses TRBV4-2 and TRBJ1-5; D perhaps matches TRBD1 (6 bases). CDR1 and CDR2 from the germline V gene are LGHNA and YNFKEQ. Trimming shortened V by 4 bases and J by 8 bases, and 18 bases separated the two germline ends. The CDR3 extends over 15 amino acids. CDR3 DNA sequence: TGTGCCAGCAGCCCCCAAGGGGGTGCCCAGGAGCCCCAGCATTTT. Translation: CASSPQGGAQEPQHF.

This clonotype was picked up a small number of times. This sequence joins TRBV20-1 and TRBJ2-1, with 9 bases fitting TRBD2. The germline CDR1 and CDR2 sequences are DFQATT and SNEGSKA (reference sequence). This CDR3 has 15 residues. J was trimmed by 5 bases and V by 4 bases; bases with no gene match: 9. CDR3 region: CSAISGAGGNNEQFF. The CDR3 DNA reads as TGCAGTGCTATTTCCGGGGCGGGAGGGAACAATGAGCAGTTCTTC.

The sample holds a few counts of this clonotype. V usage is TRBV5-4 and J usage is TRBJ1-6; weak D call: TRBD1 (5 bases). V lost 0 bases and J lost 7, with 14 bases in between. From germline, CDR1 is SGHNT and CDR2 YYREEE (reference sequence). CDR3 length equals 16 residues. The CDR3 here is CASSLDAGQGNSPLHF. CDR3 DNA sequence: TGTGCCAGCAGCTTGGATGCGGGGCAGGGCAATTCACCCCTCCACTTT.

The genes are TRBV7-2 and TRBJ2-1; 11 bases agree with TRBD2. Germline CDR1 reads SGHTA; CDR2 reads FQGNSA. After removal of 5 bases from V and 10 bases from J, the junction contained 10 bases not matched to a gene. This CDR3 has 15 residues. CDR3 sequence (DNA): TGTGCCAGCAGCCAAGATAGCGGGAGGGCCGAGGAGCAGTTCTTC. Protein sequence: CASSQDSGRAEEQFF.

This clonotype appeared a few times. This rearrangement joins TRBV12-3 or TRBV12-4 to TRBJ1-5, with D uncertain. CDR3 length: 14 amino acids. Trimming cost V 4 bases and J 3 bases, with 10 bases left between them. In nucleotides, the CDR3 is TGTGCCAGCAGTTCAGGCAGACTCAATCAGCCCCAGCATTTT. Translating it yields CASSSGRLNQPQHF.

This clonotype was counted between two and nine times. V is TRBV6-2 or TRBV6-3 and J is TRBJ2-5; D is undetermined. This CDR3 has 11 amino acids. V was shortened by 8 bases and J by 1 base, with 5 bases between the two germline ends. In germline, CDR1 is MNHEY, CDR2 SVGEGT. The DNA for the CDR3 is TGTGCCAGCGCCGGCCAAGAGACCCAGTACTTC. It is translated as CASAGQETQYF.

This clonotype was seen at least ten times. The chain uses TRBV4-1 and TRBJ2-3, with 8 bases aligning to TRBD2. The junction had 11 bases not matched to a gene; V was cut back by 3 bases and J by 9 bases. Germline V gene lookup returns CDR1 MGHRA and CDR2 YSYEKL. This CDR3 is built from 15 residues. Here the CDR3 reads CASSQGAGVEWTQYF. The CDR3 nucleotides read TGCGCCAGCAGCCAGGGAGCGGGAGTTGAGTGGACGCAGTATTTT.

J is TRBJ1-5 and V is TRBV20-1, with unresolved D. Germline assignment: CDR1 DFQATT and CDR2 SNEGSKA (reference sequence). Trimming shortened V by 0 bases and J by 0 bases, and 6 bases separated the two germline ends. The CDR3 consists of 14 residues. CDR3 in DNA: TGCAGTGCTAGAGATGGTGCTAGCAATCAGCCCCAGCATTTT. Its translation: CSARDGASNQPQHF.

This clonotype was recorded many times. The V call is TRBV6-6, the J call TRBJ2-3; 11 bases line up with TRBD2. Germline V CDR1 and CDR2: MNHNY, SVGAGI (reference sequence). V shed 0 bases and J 0 bases; nucleotides not matched to a gene: 5. There are 18 residues in the CDR3. CDR3 sequence reads: CASSYSTSGTPSTDTQYF. The CDR3 DNA is TGTGCCAGCAGTTACTCGACTAGCGGGACACCTAGCACAGATACGCAGTATTTT.

This clonotype was recorded at least ten times. The chain uses TRBV20-1 and TRBJ2-3; 11 bases match TRBD2. Germline trimming cut 3 bases from V and 2 bases from J; bases unmatched to any gene: 7. Germline-derived CDR1 and CDR2 are DFQATT and SNEGSKA (reference sequence). The CDR3 loop spans 16 amino acids. The CDR3 loop is CSARETSGRNTDTQYF. The DNA of the CDR3 is TGCAGTGCTAGGGAAACTAGCGGGAGAAACACAGATACGCAGTATTTT.

This chain connects TRBV5-1 to TRBJ2-5; D is perhaps TRBD1 (6 bases). V lost 4 bases and J 4 bases, leaving 17 bases between the germline ends. The CDR3 is 15 residues long. Per germline, CDR1 SGHRS and CDR2 YFSETQ. As DNA, the CDR3 is TGCGCCAGCAGCAGCGCCGGGACATACCTAGAGACCCAGTACTTC. Translation gives CASSSAGTYLETQYF.